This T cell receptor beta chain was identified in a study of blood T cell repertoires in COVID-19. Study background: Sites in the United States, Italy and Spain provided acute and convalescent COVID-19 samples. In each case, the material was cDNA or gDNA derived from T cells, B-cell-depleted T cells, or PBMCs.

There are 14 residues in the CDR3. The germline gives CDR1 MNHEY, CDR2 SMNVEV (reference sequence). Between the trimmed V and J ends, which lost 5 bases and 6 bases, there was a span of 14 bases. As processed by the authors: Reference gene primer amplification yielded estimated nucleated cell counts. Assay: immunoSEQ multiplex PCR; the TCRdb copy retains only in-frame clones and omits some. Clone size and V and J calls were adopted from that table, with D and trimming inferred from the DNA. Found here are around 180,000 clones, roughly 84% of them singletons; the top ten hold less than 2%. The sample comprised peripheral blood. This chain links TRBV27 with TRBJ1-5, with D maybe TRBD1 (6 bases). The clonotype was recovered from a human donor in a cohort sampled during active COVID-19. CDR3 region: CASSGKQGTQPQHF. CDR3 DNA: TGTGCCAGCAGTGGTAAACAGGGAACTCAGCCCCAGCATTTT.